This TCR beta chain was documented in a study of shared clonotypes between healthy human individuals. Study-wide findings and caveats: Despite large depth, sorted-subset datasets appeared incompletely sequenced.

The germline V gene encodes CDR1 SGDLS and CDR2 YYNGEE. The V end was cut by 4 bases, the J end by 3 bases, with 14 bases between. The length of the CDR3 is 15 residues. On sorted subsets, replicate PCRs used roughly 220 ng DNA, or 31,000 or so T cell genomes. Measured with immunoSEQ multiplex PCR; TCRdb has only the in-frame clones, and not every one. The top ten clones hold approximately 0.44% of a sample with roughly 1.5 million clones, around 98% of them seen once. As regards this clone: Its antigen is unknown.

The sample comprised naive CD4+ T cells sorted from blood. Indicated subset: CD45RA+ positively selected. This TCR was sampled from a man aged 25-45 years in good health. The chain has TRBV9 and TRBJ1-5, with D maybe TRBD1 (5 bases). The CDR3 spells CASSPKTGFNQPQHF. In nucleotides, the CDR3 is TGTGCCAGCAGCCCTAAAACAGGTTTCAATCAGCCCCAGCATTTT.